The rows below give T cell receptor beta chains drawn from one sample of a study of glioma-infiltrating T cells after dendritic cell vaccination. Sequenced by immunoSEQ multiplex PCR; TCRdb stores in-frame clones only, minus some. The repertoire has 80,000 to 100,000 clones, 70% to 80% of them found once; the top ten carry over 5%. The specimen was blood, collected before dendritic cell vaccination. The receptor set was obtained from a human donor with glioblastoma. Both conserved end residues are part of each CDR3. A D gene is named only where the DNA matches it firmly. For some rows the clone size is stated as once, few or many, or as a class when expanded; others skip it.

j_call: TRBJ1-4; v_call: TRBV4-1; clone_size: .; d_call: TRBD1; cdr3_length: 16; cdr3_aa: CASSQSSDRGNEKLFF; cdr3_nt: TGCGCCAGCAGCCAATCATCGGACAGGGGAAATGAAAAACTGTTTTTT
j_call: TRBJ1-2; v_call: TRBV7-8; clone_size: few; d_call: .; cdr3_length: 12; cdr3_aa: CASSFTDYGYTF; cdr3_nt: TGTGCCAGCAGCTTTACAGACTATGGCTACACCTTC
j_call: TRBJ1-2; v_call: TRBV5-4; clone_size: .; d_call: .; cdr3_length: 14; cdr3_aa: CASSQSFLKGGYTF; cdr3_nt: TGTGCCAGCAGCCAATCCTTCCTTAAGGGGGGCTACACCTTC
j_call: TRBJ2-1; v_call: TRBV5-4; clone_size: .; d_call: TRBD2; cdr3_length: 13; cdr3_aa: CASSLLGGNEQFF; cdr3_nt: TGTGCCAGCAGCTTGCTCGGGGGGAATGAGCAGTTCTTC
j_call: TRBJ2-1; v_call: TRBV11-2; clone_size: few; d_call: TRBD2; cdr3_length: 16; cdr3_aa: CASSLTGLAGEHEQFF; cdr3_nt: TGTGCCAGCAGCTTAACGGGACTAGCGGGAGAACATGAGCAGTTCTTC
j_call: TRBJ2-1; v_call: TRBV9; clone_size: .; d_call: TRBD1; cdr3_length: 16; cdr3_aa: CASSLEFRTGRNEQFF; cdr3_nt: TGTGCCAGCAGCCTAGAGTTCCGGACAGGGCGCAATGAGCAGTTCTTC
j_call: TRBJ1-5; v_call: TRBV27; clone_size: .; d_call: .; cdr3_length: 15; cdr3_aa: CASSPRGLGNQPQHF; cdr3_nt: TGTGCCAGCAGTCCCCGCGGCCTTGGCAATCAGCCCCAGCATTTT
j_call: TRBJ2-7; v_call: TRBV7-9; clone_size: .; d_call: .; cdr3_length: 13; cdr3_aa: CASSPTGIHEQYF; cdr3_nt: TGTGCCAGCAGCCCCACAGGGATCCACGAGCAGTACTTC
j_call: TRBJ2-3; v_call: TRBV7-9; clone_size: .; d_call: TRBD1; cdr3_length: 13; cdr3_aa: CATGTGPTDTQYF; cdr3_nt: TGTGCCACCGGGACAGGCCCGACAGATACGCAGTATTTT
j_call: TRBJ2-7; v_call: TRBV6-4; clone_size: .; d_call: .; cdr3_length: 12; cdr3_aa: CASSDPHYEQYF; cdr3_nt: TGTGCCAGCAGTGACCCACATTACGAGCAGTACTTC
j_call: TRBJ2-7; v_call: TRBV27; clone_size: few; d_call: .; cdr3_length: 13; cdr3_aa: CASSLYRGSEQYF; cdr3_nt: TGTGCCAGCAGTTTATACCGGGGAAGCGAGCAGTACTTC
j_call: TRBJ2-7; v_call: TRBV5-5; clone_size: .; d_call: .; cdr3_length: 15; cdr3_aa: CASSLQATISYEQYF; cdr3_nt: TGTGCCAGCAGCTTACAAGCTACTATTTCCTACGAGCAGTACTTC
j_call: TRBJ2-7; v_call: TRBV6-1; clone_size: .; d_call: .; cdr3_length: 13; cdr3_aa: CATTQTASYEQYF; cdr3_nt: TGTGCCACCACCCAGACAGCCTCCTACGAGCAGTACTTC
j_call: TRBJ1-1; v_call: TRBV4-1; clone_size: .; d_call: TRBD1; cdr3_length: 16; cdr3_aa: CASSQGPTQGATEAFF; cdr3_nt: TGCGCCAGCAGCCAAGGGCCTACACAGGGGGCAACTGAAGCTTTCTTT
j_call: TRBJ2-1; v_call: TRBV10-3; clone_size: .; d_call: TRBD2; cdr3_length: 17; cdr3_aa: CAISEGLAGSSYNEQFF; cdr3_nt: TGTGCCATCAGTGAGGGGCTAGCGGGGAGCTCCTACAATGAGCAGTTCTTC
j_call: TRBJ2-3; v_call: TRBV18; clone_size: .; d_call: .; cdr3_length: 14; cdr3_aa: CASSPRSNTDTQYF; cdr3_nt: TGTGCCAGCTCACCACGTAGTAACACAGATACGCAGTATTTT
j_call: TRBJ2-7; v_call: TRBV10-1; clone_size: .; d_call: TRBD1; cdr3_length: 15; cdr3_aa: CASSELSTGTDEQYF; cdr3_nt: TGCGCCAGCAGTGAGTTATCGACAGGGACAGACGAGCAGTACTTC
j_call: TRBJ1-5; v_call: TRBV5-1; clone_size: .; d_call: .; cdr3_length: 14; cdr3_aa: CASSLVEGGQPQHF; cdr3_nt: TGCGCCAGCAGCTTGGTGGAGGGTGGACAGCCCCAGCATTTT
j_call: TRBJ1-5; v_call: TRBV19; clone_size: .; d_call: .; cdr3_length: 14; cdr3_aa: CASSMVRGNQPQHF; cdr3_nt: TGTGCCAGTAGTATGGTCCGGGGCAATCAGCCCCAGCATTTT
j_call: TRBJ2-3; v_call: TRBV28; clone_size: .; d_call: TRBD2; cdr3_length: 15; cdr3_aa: CASRPSGTLTDTQYF; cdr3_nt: TGTGCCAGCAGGCCTAGCGGGACGCTCACAGATACGCAGTATTTT
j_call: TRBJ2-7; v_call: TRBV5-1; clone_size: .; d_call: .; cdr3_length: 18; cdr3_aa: CASSLAPIAGMTIYEQYF; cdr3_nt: TGCGCCAGCAGCTTGGCCCCCATTGCGGGCATGACAATTTACGAGCAGTACTTC
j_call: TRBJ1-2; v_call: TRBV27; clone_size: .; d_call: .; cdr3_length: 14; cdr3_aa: CASSFRQGHSGYTF; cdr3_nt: TGTGCCAGCAGTTTTCGCCAGGGGCATTCTGGCTACACCTTC
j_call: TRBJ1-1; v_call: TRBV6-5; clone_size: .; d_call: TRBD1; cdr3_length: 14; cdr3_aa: CASSAGTGNTEAFF; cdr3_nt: TGTGCCAGCAGTGCCGGGACAGGGAACACTGAAGCTTTCTTT
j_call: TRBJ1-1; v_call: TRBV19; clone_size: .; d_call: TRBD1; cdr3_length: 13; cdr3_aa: CASRGQGKTEAFF; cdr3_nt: TGTGCCAGTAGAGGACAGGGGAAGACTGAAGCTTTCTTT
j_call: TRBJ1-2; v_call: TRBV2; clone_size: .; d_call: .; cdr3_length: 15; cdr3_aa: CASRADRPESYGYTF; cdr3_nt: TGTGCCAGCAGGGCCGACAGACCAGAATCCTATGGCTACACCTTC
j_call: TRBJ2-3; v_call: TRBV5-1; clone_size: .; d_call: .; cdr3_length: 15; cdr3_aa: CASSRGGPSTDTQYF; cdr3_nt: TGCGCCAGCAGCCGAGGGGGACCGAGCACAGATACGCAGTATTTT
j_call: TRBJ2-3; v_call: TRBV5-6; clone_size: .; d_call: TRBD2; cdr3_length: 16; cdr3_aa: CASSLAGAQGTDTQYF; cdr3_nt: TGTGCCAGCAGCTTAGCGGGGGCGCAAGGCACAGATACGCAGTATTTT
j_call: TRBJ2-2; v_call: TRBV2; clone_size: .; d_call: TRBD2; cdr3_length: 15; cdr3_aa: CASFSLAGASGELFF; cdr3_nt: TGTGCCAGCTTCAGCCTAGCGGGAGCGAGTGGGGAGCTGTTTTTT
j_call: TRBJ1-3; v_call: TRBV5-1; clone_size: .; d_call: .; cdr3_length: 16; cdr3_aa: CASSLDGSGSGNTIYF; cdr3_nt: TGCGCCAGCAGCTTGGACGGCAGCGGCTCTGGAAACACCATATATTTT
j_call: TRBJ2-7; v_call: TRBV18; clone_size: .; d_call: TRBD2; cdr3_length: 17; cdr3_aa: CASSPRTSGGAFDEQYF; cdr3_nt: TGTGCCAGCTCACCACGGACTAGCGGGGGGGCTTTCGACGAGCAGTACTTC
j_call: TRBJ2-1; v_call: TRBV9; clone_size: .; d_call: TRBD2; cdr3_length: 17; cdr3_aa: CASSVGTSGRGYNEQFF; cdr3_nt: TGTGCCAGCAGCGTAGGGACTAGCGGGAGGGGATACAATGAGCAGTTCTTC
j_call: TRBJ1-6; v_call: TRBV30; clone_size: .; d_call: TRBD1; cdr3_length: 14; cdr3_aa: CAWRRTGGGSPLHF; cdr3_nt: TGTGCCTGGAGGCGGACAGGGGGAGGTTCACCCCTCCACTTT